This TCR beta chain was found in a study of blood T cell repertoires in COVID-19. Background on the study: Donors in the United States, Italy and Spain gave samples during acute or convalescent COVID-19. Nucleic acid was either cDNA or gDNA, and it came from T cells, B-cell-depleted T cells, or PBMCs.

The CDR3 runs 15 residues. Trimming left V 4 bases short and J 7 bases short, with 18 bases between. CDR1 is SGHNT and CDR2 is YYREEE in the germline V gene (reference sequence). Original processing methods: Estimates of nucleated cell counts were drawn from the amplification of reference gene primers. Clones were sequenced by immunoSEQ multiplex PCR, and TCRdb holds only the in-frame ones, with some missing. V and J calls and clone size are as listed in that table; D and trimming were resolved from the DNA. The top ten hold around 9.5% of the sample, which has 200,000 to 250,000 clones, 70% to 85% seen once.

The TCR was taken from a man in his forties or fifties with active or convalescent COVID-19. The rearrangement uses TRBV5-4 and TRBJ2-1, with no clear D. The sequencing input was peripheral blood. The CDR3 coding sequence is TGTGCCAGCAGCGTGGTTTCCGAGGTAACAAATGAGCAGTTCTTC. Amino acid sequence: CASSVVSEVTNEQFF. The whole variable domain, filled in from reference TRBV5-4 and TRBJ2-1, reads ETGVTQSPTHLIKTRGQQVTLRCSSQSGHNTVSWYQQALGQGPQFIFQYYREEENGRGNFPPRFSGLQFPNYSSELNVNALELDDSALYLCASSVVSEVTNEQFFGPGTRLTVL.